This entry lists 8 T cell receptor beta chains sequenced from one sample in a study of shared clonotypes between healthy human individuals (dated by TCRdb to the early 2020s). The library was obtained by the immunoSEQ multiplex PCR assay. TCRdb took this table from immuneACCESS and kept in-frame rearrangements with V and J called. Such tables lack part of the clones; where checked against another copy, unresolved V genes explain under half of the gap, and the rest is unexplained. The sample profile shows about a million clones; about three quarters of them were found once. About 1.5% of the sample rests with the top ten. The sample was memory CD4+ T cells sorted from blood. Reading the label with the study, this specimen's cell subset or site is: CD45RA-negative fraction. These TCRs come from a man between 18 and 29 years old in good health.

This clone appeared a single time. The chain recombines TRBV2 with TRBJ2-7, with 8 bases matching TRBD2. The V gene end was trimmed by 9 bases and the J gene end by 6 bases; junction bases not matched to a gene: 19. The CDR3 runs to 16 residues. The germline V gene encodes CDR1 SNHLY and CDR2 FYNNEI. This CDR3 reads CASSGTLKDSGVEQYF. The CDR3, as DNA: TGTGCCAGTTCCGGGACACTGAAGGATAGCGGGGTCGAGCAGTACTTC. Full variable domain (outside the CDR3, taken from reference TRBV2 and TRBJ2-7): EPEVTQTPSHQVTQMGQEVILRCVPISNHLYFYWYRQILGQKVEFLVSFYNNEISEKSEIFDDQFSVERPDGSNFTLKIRSTKLEDSAMYFCASSGTLKDSGVEQYFGPGTRLTVT.

The V call is TRBV30, the J call TRBJ1-3, with D hard to call. CDR1 and CDR2 from the germline V gene are GTSNPN and SVGIG (reference sequence). V was shortened by 3 bases and J by 4 bases, with 16 bases between the two germline ends. The CDR3 spans 15 residues. CDR3 nucleotides: TGTGCCTGGAGCGAAGGAGGGAAAGGAGGAAACACCATATATTTT. Translated: CAWSEGGKGGNTIYF.

The chain is built from TRBV5-6 and TRBJ1-2, with 8 bases identical to TRBD1. J was trimmed by 7 bases and V by 0 bases; bases with no gene match: 2. Germline loops: CDR1 SGHDT, CDR2 YYEEEE. CDR3 length: 13 residues. CDR3 DNA: TGTGCCAGCAGCTTGGAACAGGGGGGTGGCTACACCTTC. It yields the protein CASSLEQGGGYTF.

The chain is built from TRBV18 and TRBJ1-3; possibly TRBD1 for D (5 bases). The CDR3 is made up of 15 amino acids. V gave up 3 bases and J gave up 0 bases, with 9 bases separating them. Per the germline V gene, CDR1 is KGHSH and CDR2 is LQKENI. CDR3 nucleotides: TGTGCCAGCTCACCGCGGGACGCCTCTGGAAACACCATATATTTT. Translation gives CASSPRDASGNTIYF.

The genes are TRBV6-5 and TRBJ2-5; D call uncertain. Germline loops: CDR1 MNHEY, CDR2 SVGAGI. V was trimmed by 0 bases and J by 2 bases, leaving 10 bases between them. The CDR3 covers 15 residues. Here the CDR3 reads CASSYSISRQETQYF. CDR3 sequence (DNA): TGTGCCAGCAGTTACTCGATTTCCCGACAAGAGACCCAGTACTTC.

This clone was seen only once. The V and J genes are TRBV18 and TRBJ2-1; 8 positions match TRBD2. The trim removed 6 bases at V and 2 bases at J, leaving 6 bases unmatched. The germline V gene has CDR1 KGHSH and CDR2 LQKENI. The CDR3 is 15 residues long. The CDR3 nucleotides are TGTGCCAGCTCGCACTTAGCGGGACCCTACAATGAGCAGTTCTTC. Translated: CASSHLAGPYNEQFF.

The table lists this clone with a few counts. In DNA, the CDR3 is TGTGCCAGCAGCTTAGTGAATCCTGCGAAAGGAAACACCATATATTTT. Translating it yields CASSLVNPAKGNTIYF. The V call is TRBV7-8, the J call TRBJ1-3; no clear D gene. The CDR3 length is 16 residues. Germline CDR1 and CDR2: SGHVS and FQNEAQ. Trimming cost V 1 base and J 4 bases, with 14 bases left between them.

This clone occurred once. This chain joins TRBV2 and TRBJ1-5; possible D gene TRBD1, 5 bases. Germline-derived CDR1 and CDR2 are SNHLY and FYNNEI. The V end lost 3 bases, the J end lost 1 base, and 10 bases lay between the germline ends. The CDR3 loop spans 15 amino acids. The CDR3 region is CASSEAGRSNQPQHF. The DNA of the CDR3 is TGTGCCAGCAGTGAGGCAGGGAGGAGCAATCAGCCCCAGCATTTT.